The entry below gives a single TCR beta chain sequence along with its context. Its antigen is still unknown. They built TCR cDNA with 5'RACE template switching, a step that put in a universal primer site and UMIs. A single record per CDR3 protein comes from TCRdb applying MiXCR to the 5' RACE reads. The sample records about 220,000 distinct CDR3 sequences, roughly 6.3% being singletons. Germline lookup yields CDR1 SQVTM and CDR2 ANQGSEA. This CDR3 spans 13 amino acids. With 7 bases removed from V and 7 bases from J, the gap between germline ends came to 19 bases. This entry comes from a study of T cells after yellow fever vaccination. At the level of the study: Fractions of low cell number were prepared using SMART-Seq v4 Ultra Low Input.

Overall study results and limits: Contaminants from the bulk population, in the form of abundant clonotypes, could be found in FACS-sorted repertoires.

This chain connects TRBV29-1 to TRBJ2-5, with a tentative D call TRBD1 (5 bases). The sequence was collected from a man under 40 who received the YFV17D yellow fever vaccine. The material was CD4+ T cells sorted from PBMCs, obtained on the day of the yellow fever booster vaccination. The CDR3 loop reads CSAVVQGPVTQYF. In DNA, the CDR3 is TGCAGCGCCGTAGTTCAGGGTCCCGTGACCCAGTACTTC.